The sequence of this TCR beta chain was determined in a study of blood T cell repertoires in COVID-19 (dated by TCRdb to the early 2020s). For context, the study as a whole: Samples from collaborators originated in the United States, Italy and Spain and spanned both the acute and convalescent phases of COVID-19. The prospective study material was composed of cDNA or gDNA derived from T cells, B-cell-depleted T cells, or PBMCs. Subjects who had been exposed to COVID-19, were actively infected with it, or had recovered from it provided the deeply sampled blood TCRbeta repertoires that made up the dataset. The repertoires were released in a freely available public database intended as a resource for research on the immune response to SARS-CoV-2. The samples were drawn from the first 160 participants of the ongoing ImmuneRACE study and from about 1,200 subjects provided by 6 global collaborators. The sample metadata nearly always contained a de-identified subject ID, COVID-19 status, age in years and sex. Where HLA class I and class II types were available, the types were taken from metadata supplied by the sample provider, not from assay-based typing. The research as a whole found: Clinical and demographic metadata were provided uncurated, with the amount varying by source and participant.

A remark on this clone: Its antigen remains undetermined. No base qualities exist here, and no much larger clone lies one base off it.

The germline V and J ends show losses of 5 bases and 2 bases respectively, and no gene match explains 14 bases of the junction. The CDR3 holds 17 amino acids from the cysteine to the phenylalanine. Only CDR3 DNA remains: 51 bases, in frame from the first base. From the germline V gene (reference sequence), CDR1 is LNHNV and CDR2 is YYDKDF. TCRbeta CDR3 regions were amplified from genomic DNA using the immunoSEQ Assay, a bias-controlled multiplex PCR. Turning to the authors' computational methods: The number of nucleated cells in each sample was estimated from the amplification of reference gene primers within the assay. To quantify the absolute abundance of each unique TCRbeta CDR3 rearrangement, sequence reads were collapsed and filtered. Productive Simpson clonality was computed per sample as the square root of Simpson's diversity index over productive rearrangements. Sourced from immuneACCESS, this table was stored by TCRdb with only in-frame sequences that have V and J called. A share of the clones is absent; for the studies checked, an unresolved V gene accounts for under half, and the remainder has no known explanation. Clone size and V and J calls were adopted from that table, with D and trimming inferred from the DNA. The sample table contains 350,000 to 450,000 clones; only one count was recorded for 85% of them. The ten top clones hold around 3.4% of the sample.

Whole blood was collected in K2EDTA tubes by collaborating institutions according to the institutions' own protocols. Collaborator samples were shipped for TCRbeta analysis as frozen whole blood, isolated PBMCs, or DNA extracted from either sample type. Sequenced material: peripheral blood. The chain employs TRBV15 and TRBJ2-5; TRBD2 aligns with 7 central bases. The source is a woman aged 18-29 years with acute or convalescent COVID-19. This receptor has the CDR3 CATSELKSLAVQETQYF. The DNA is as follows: TGTGCCACCAGCGAACTTAAATCTCTAGCGGTACAAGAGACCCAGTACTTC.